This T cell receptor (beta chain) was recovered during a study of T cell repertoires in cytomegalovirus infection. Overall study: HLA-B-restricted CMV epitopes that are well studied were used alongside recently identified HLA-C-restricted ones. Matching HLA type and CMV infection were both indicated by public TCR beta signatures.

Worth noting for this clonotype: Its target is unknown.

The germline V gene encodes CDR1 LGHDT and CDR2 YNNKEL (reference sequence). With 1 base removed from V and 4 bases from J, the gap between germline ends came to 14 bases. This CDR3 region has 15 residues. Using its own MiXCR run on the reads, TCRdb lists one record per CDR3 protein. This sample has about 890,000 distinct CDR3 sequences, with roughly 31% found just once. V and J are TRBV3-1 and TRBJ2-7; maybe TRBD1 (6 bases). This clonotype was sampled from a human donor in good health (CMV status not recorded). Some clones in this sample may be carry-over from other donors' samples. Sequenced material: cultured CD8+ T cells from PBMCs, taken from culture after CMV antigen stimulation. CDR3 in DNA: TGTGCCAGCAGCCAAGCCCCGGGACACTCTTACGAGCAGTACGTC. It specifies CASSQAPGHSYEQYV.